This T cell receptor beta chain came from a study of cytomegalovirus exposure and HLA in healthy donors. PCR primers comprised 60 Vbeta and 13 Jbeta primers. TCRdb's copy holds only in-frame clones and misses some; the assay was immunoSEQ multiplex PCR. The data hold 90,000 to 120,000 clones, with around 73% observed a single time. V was pared by 6 bases and J by 0 bases, with 26 bases between. The CDR3 is made up of 19 amino acids. CDR1 is MDHEN, CDR2 SYDVKM, per germline. The TCR was taken from a man aged 25-45 years in good health and CMV-seronegative. V is TRBV28 and J is TRBJ1-2, with a tentative D call TRBD1 (6 bases). What was sequenced was PBMCs. CDR3 sequence reads: CASSHLYRDKESTNYGYTF. CDR3 nucleotide sequence: TGTGCCAGCAGCCACTTGTACCGGGACAAAGAAAGCACTAACTATGGCTACACCTTC.